This TCR beta chain is from a study of memory CD4+ T cells and cytomegalovirus serostatus. Overall study context: Healthy Belgian adult donors included about nine CMV-positive and some 24 CMV-negative people.

Single viable CD3+CD4+CD8-CD45RO+ cells were sorted as the memory CD4+ T cells. Trimming removed 3 bases from V and 1 base from J, with 7 bases in between. Germline V gene data show CDR1 as SGHRS and CDR2 as YFSETQ. The CDR3 spans 13 residues. How the authors handled the data: After removing out-of-frame reads, approximately 2.2 million distinct TCRbeta sequences remained. The table came from immunoSEQ multiplex PCR; TCRdb's copy has only in-frame clones and leaves some out. V and J calls and clone size come straight from that table; D and trimming were deduced from the DNA. The sample includes around 54,000 clones, about 80% of them seen just once.

The sample taken for sequencing was memory CD4+ T cells from blood. The receptor comes from an adult in good health and CMV-seropositive. This chain connects TRBV5-1 to TRBJ1-1; D is possibly TRBD1 (6 bases). In DNA form, the CDR3 reads TGCGCCAGCAGCTGGACAGCGAACACTGAAGCTTTCTTT. This gives the protein CASSWTANTEAFF.